This entry describes one TCR beta chain. Its antigen is not known. The data originate from a study of cytomegalovirus exposure and HLA in healthy donors. Study conclusions and caveats: The likely explanation for a cluster of highly shared sequence variants was sequencing artifact.

Regarding donors, all were healthy bone marrow donors. CDR3 length equals 17 residues. CDR1 is SGDLS, CDR2 YYNGEE, per germline. V was shortened by 0 bases and J by 8 bases, with 23 bases between the two germline ends. 13 Jbeta primers and 60 Vbeta primers were used for the PCR. This table comes from immunoSEQ multiplex PCR, and its TCRdb copy is limited to in-frame clones, with some not included. The data show 120,000 or so clones, with approximately 80% seen just once and 1.8% held by the top ten. The source of this sequence is a young man in good health and CMV-seronegative. The sample taken for sequencing was PBMCs. The V gene is TRBV9, the J gene TRBJ1-2, with a weak D call TRBD1 (5 bases). The CDR3 region has the DNA TGTGCCAGCAGCGTAGTCGCTGAGGTTCTTGGGGCGACGGGCTACACCTTC. This sequence encodes CASSVVAEVLGATGYTF.